This T cell receptor beta chain was recorded in a study of blood T cells in healthy people across ages. Study-level information: Roughly one uniquely barcoded beta molecule per two T cells was captured.

This clonotype was counted ten times or more. What it recognizes is unknown. Broader study findings: Because donor CMV status was unknown, expanded clonotype changes were possibly confounded. Roughly linear age-related decline in beta diversity appeared, significant by age approximately 43.

A second PCR of 7 to 11 cycles used a sample-barcoded 5' primer and a J-beta primer mix. TCRdb used MiXCR to reprocess the 5' RACE reads, holding one entry per CDR3 protein. This sample carries about a million distinct CDR3 sequences, around two fifths of them seen once, and the ten largest clones take approximately 14%. Per sample, a minimum of 6 million PBMCs were isolated. Per germline, CDR1 SNHLY and CDR2 FYNNEI. V shed 6 bases, J shed 7 bases, and the junction held 12 bases outside the gene matches. The CDR3 runs 15 residues. This sequence originates from a man aged 18 to 30 in good health. The specimen was blood. The chain joins TRBV2 to TRBJ2-1, with TRBD1 matching 7 bases. DNA of the CDR3: TGTGCCAGCAGGCAGACTGGGACAGAGAGGAATGAGCAGTTCTTC. Encoded protein: CASRQTGTERNEQFF.